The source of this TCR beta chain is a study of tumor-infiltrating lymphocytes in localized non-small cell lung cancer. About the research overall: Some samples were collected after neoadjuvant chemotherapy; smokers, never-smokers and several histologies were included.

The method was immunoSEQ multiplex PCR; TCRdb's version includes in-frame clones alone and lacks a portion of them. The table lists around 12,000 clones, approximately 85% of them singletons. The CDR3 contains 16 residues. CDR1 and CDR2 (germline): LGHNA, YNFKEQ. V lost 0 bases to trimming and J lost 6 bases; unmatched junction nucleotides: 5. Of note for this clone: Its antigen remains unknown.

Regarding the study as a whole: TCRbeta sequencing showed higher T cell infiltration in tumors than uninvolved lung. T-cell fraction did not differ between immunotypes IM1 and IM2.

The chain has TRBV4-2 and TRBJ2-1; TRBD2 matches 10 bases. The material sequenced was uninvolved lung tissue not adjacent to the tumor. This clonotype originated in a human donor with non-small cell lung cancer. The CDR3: CASSQDSSGGPNEQFF. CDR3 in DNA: TGTGCCAGCAGCCAAGATAGTAGCGGGGGGCCCAATGAGCAGTTCTTC.